Each of the 26 T cell receptor beta chains below was sequenced from the same sample in a study of cytomegalovirus exposure and HLA in healthy donors (dated by TCRdb to the late 2010s). Libraries came from the immunoSEQ multiplex PCR assay. For the multiplex PCR, a mixture combining 60 forward primers for TCR Vbeta segments and 13 reverse primers for TCR Jbeta segments was used. Drawn from immuneACCESS, this table holds only the in-frame rearrangements with V and J called that TCRdb kept. Clones are partly lost; checked studies trace under half to an unresolved V gene and leave the rest unexplained. This sample comprises 100,000 to 150,000 clones, 15% to 20% of them detected only once. Clones ranked in the top ten supply approximately 2.9% of the sample. Sequencing was done on a sample of PBMCs. The receptors come from a female donor in good health and CMV-seropositive.

This clone was counted only a few times. The V and J genes are TRBV13 and TRBJ2-7; TRBD1 agrees at 8 bases. With 5 bases clipped from V and 3 bases from J, the junction kept 3 bases outside the gene matches. The CDR3 consists of 13 residues. Germline assignment: CDR1 PRHDT and CDR2 FYEKMQ (reference sequence). The CDR3 here is CASSRDRGYEQYF. As DNA, the CDR3 is TGTGCCAGCAGCCGCGACAGGGGCTACGAGCAGTACTTC.

This clone has a handful of counts. The chain is built from TRBV5-4 and TRBJ1-5; 7 bases map to TRBD1. Per the germline V gene, CDR1 is SGHNT and CDR2 is YYREEE (reference sequence). The J segment lost 5 bases and the V segment lost 4 bases, leaving 6 bases of the junction unmatched. The CDR3 length is 14 residues. The chain's CDR3 is CASSAGGSDQPQHF. In DNA, the CDR3 is TGTGCCAGCAGCGCAGGGGGGAGCGATCAGCCCCAGCATTTT.

The chain combines TRBV2 with TRBJ1-6; possible D gene TRBD1, 6 bases. CDR3 size: 16 residues. Germline CDR1 and CDR2: SNHLY and FYNNEI. V was pared by 4 bases and J by 4 bases, with 14 bases between. CDR3 nucleotide sequence: TGTGCCAGCAGTGGGGGGACACTCGGTTATAATTCACCCCTCCACTTT. This codes for CASSGGTLGYNSPLHF.

This clone occurred a few times. V gene TRBV5-1 combines with J gene TRBJ1-1; 8 nucleotides align to TRBD1. Germline CDR1 and CDR2: SGHRS and YFSETQ. The length of the CDR3 is 15 residues. V was clipped by 1 base and J by 3 bases; unmatched bases: 5. In DNA, the CDR3 is TGCGCCAGCAGCTTGACTGACAGGGGATACACTGAAGCTTTCTTT. Residues: CASSLTDRGYTEAFF. The full variable domain, its missing parts supplied by reference TRBV5-1 and TRBJ1-1, is KAGVTQTPRYLIKTRGQQVTLSCSPISGHRSVSWYQQTPGQGLQFLFEYFSETQRNKGNFPGRFSGRQFSNSRSEMNVSTLELGDSALYLCASSLTDRGYTEAFFGQGTRLTVV.

Only a few counts were recorded for this clone. The gene calls are TRBV29-1 and TRBJ2-3, with a tentative D call TRBD1 (6 bases). This CDR3 has 13 residues. Germline-derived CDR1 and CDR2 are SQVTM and ANQGSEA. Trimming took 7 bases from V and 4 from J, leaving 15 bases between them. The CDR3 protein is CSASRTEPDTQYF. Here the CDR3 DNA reads TGCAGCGCCAGTCGGACAGAACCAGATACGCAGTATTTT.

The sample holds a few counts of this clone. CDR3 in amino acids: CASSQPGIDRVKLFF. DNA of the CDR3: TGCGCCAGCAGCCAACCCGGGATTGACAGGGTAAAACTGTTTTTT. V and J are TRBV4-3 and TRBJ1-4; TRBD1 matches at 7 bases. This CDR3 comprises 15 residues. The V gene end was trimmed by 2 bases and the J gene end by 10 bases; junction bases not matched to a gene: 10. Germline V gene sequence: CDR1 LGHNA, CDR2 YSLEER.

This clone occurred a few times. The CDR3 loop is CAISETGGYNSPLHF. The DNA of the CDR3 is TGTGCCATCAGTGAGACAGGGGGCTATAATTCACCCCTCCACTTT. The chain combines TRBV10-3 with TRBJ1-6, with 8 bases that match TRBD1. Germline V gene lookup returns CDR1 ENHRY and CDR2 SYGVKD. With 2 bases clipped from V and 3 bases from J, the junction kept 0 bases outside the gene matches. The CDR3 runs 15 residues.

V usage is TRBV19 and J usage is TRBJ1-1, with D tentatively TRBD1 (5 bases). Trimming stripped 4 bases from V and 3 bases from J, with 15 bases between. The germline CDR1 and CDR2 sequences are LNHDA and SQIVND (reference sequence). The CDR3 has 15 amino acids. Written as DNA, the CDR3 is TGTGCCAGTAGTACTCCGGCGGGGCCTTACACTGAAGCTTTCTTT. Its translation is CASSTPAGPYTEAFF. The full variable domain, completed using reference TRBV19 and TRBJ1-1, is DGGITQSPKYLFRKEGQNVTLSCEQNLNHDAMYWYRQDPGQGLRLIYYSQIVNDFQKGDIAEGYSVSREKKESFPLTVTSAQKNPTAFYLCASSTPAGPYTEAFFGQGTRLTVV.

V is TRBV9 and J is TRBJ2-5; D not resolved. The CDR3 is 14 residues long. V was pared by 0 bases and J by 1 base, with 7 bases between. Germline V lookup: CDR1 SGDLS, CDR2 YYNGEE. The CDR3 sequence is CASSVVDIQETQYF. As DNA, the CDR3 is TGTGCCAGCAGCGTAGTAGACATCCAAGAGACCCAGTACTTC.

V gene TRBV7-6 combines with J gene TRBJ2-5, with D uncertain. Germline CDR1 and CDR2: SGHVS and FNYEAQ. Deletions cut 2 bases from V and 5 bases from J, with 6 bases between. The CDR3 has 12 amino acids. CDR3 sequence (DNA): TGTGCCAGCAGCTTAAATCTGGAGACCCAGTACTTC. Its protein product is CASSLNLETQYF.

This chain connects TRBV5-1 to TRBJ2-1; perhaps TRBD2 as D (6 bases). The CDR3 spans 15 residues. Trimming left V 0 bases short and J 5 bases short, with 12 bases between. Per the germline V gene, CDR1 is SGHRS and CDR2 is YFSETQ. The CDR3 loop reads CASSLVGGFDNEQFF. The CDR3 DNA reads as TGCGCCAGCAGCTTGGTCGGGGGTTTCGACAATGAGCAGTTCTTC.

The rearrangement joins TRBV10-1 to TRBJ2-7, with a tentative D call TRBD1 (6 bases). The germline V and J ends were trimmed by 8 bases and 2 bases, with 13 bases remaining between them. Germline V lookup: CDR1 WNHNN, CDR2 SYGVQD (reference sequence). The CDR3 spans 13 residues. The CDR3 nucleotides are TGCGCCAGCCGGGACAACAAGGCCTACGAGCAGTACTTC. Encoded protein: CASRDNKAYEQYF.

The genes are TRBV30 and TRBJ2-2; 13 bases are shared with TRBD2. The CDR3 totals 15 residues. The V gene end was trimmed by 2 bases and the J gene end by 7 bases; junction bases not matched to a gene: 4. Germline-derived CDR1 and CDR2 are GTSNPN and SVGIG (reference sequence). The CDR3 DNA follows: TGTGCCTGGAGTACGGGACTAGCGGGAAGCGGGGAGCTGTTTTTT. Protein sequence: CAWSTGLAGSGELFF. Complete variable domain (other parts from reference TRBV30 and TRBJ2-2): SQTIHQWPATLVQPVGSPLSLECTVEGTSNPNLYWYRQAAGRGLQLLFYSVGIGQISSEVPQNLSASRPQDRQFILSSKKLLLSDSGFYLCAWSTGLAGSGELFFGEGSRLTVL.

The J gene is TRBJ2-7, the V gene TRBV4-2, with D perhaps TRBD1 (6 bases). Germline V CDR1 and CDR2: LGHNA, YNFKEQ. V dropped 4 bases and J dropped 2 bases, with 18 bases sitting between them. CDR3 length: 16 residues. This CDR3 reads CASSPNYSGVTYEQYF. CDR3 DNA: TGTGCCAGCAGCCCTAACTACTCAGGGGTTACCTACGAGCAGTACTTC.

The V gene is TRBV5-6, the J gene TRBJ2-2, with 9 bases that match TRBD1. Germline lookup yields CDR1 SGHDT and CDR2 YYEEEE. The CDR3 has 15 amino acids. The V and J ends lost 2 bases and 5 bases, in that order; junction bases with no gene match: 4. The CDR3 bases are TGTGCCAGCAGCTTTGGGGACAGGGCGACCGGGGAGCTGTTTTTT. Translating gives CASSFGDRATGELFF.

This clone was seen only a few times. J is TRBJ1-2 and V is TRBV5-6; maybe TRBD1 (6 bases). Trimming took 4 bases from V and 4 from J, leaving 11 bases between them. Germline CDR1 is SGHDT and CDR2 is YYEEEE. There are 13 residues in the CDR3. The CDR3 nucleotides read TGTGCCAGCAGCCCGGACAGCTTCTATGGCTACACCTTC. Translating it yields CASSPDSFYGYTF.

There are a few counts of this clone. The gene calls are TRBV5-6 and TRBJ2-7, with 7 bases that match TRBD1. Trimming at V came to 2 bases and at J to 4 bases, leaving 6 bases not matched to a gene. This CDR3 is 14 amino acids long. In germline, CDR1 is SGHDT, CDR2 YYEEEE. The chain's CDR3 is CASSLRQGRYEQYF. CDR3 nucleotides: TGTGCCAGCAGCTTACGACAGGGAAGGTACGAGCAGTACTTC. The variable domain in full, with the rest retrieved from reference TRBV5-6 and TRBJ2-7, is DAGVTQSPTHLIKTRGQQVTLRCSPKSGHDTVSWYQQALGQGPQFIFQYYEEEERQRGNFPDRFSGHQFPNYSSELNVNALLLGDSALYLCASSLRQGRYEQYFGPGTRLTVT.

Worth noting for this clone: Other DNA sequences from this sample encode an identical CDR3 as well. The rearrangement joins TRBV7-2 to TRBJ1-1; D possibly corresponds to TRBD1 (5 bases). This CDR3 has 14 amino acids. Germline V gene sequence: CDR1 SGHTA, CDR2 FQGNSA. Trimming left V 1 base short and J 3 bases short, with 9 bases between. Here the CDR3 DNA reads TGTGCCAGCAGCTTAGTCGGAGGGGACACTGAAGCTTTCTTT. This gives the protein CASSLVGGDTEAFF.

This clone appeared a few times. The chain has TRBV29-1 and TRBJ2-7; D might be TRBD2 (5 bases). The CDR3 is 14 residues long. Germline V gene data show CDR1 as SQVTM and CDR2 as ANQGSEA. V lost 2 bases to trimming and J lost 7 bases, with 18 bases between them. The CDR3 reads CSVENRRGRGEQYF. The CDR3 bases are TGCAGCGTTGAAAACCGACGGGGAAGAGGAGAGCAGTACTTC.

This clone was found a few times. The V and J genes are TRBV12-5 and TRBJ1-1; no reliable D call. Germline CDR1 is LGHNT and CDR2 is FRNRAP. This CDR3 comprises 12 residues. The V end lost 2 bases, the J end lost 6 bases, and 7 bases lay between the germline ends. As DNA, the CDR3 is TGTGCTAGTGGTTTGAGCGAGTCTGAAGCTTTCTTT. As protein: CASGLSESEAFF. Looking up the rest from reference TRBV12-5 and TRBJ1-1 gives the full variable domain: DARVTQTPRHKVTEMGQEVTMRCQPILGHNTVFWYRQTMMQGLELLAYFRNRAPLDDSGMPKDRFSAEMPDATLATLKIQPSEPRDSAVYFCASGLSESEAFFGQGTRLTVV.

There are a few counts of this clone. The chain combines TRBV5-1 with TRBJ1-6; possibly TRBD1 for D (6 bases). V was cut by 0 bases and J by 4 bases, with 11 bases left in between. This CDR3 region has 16 residues. Germline V lookup: CDR1 SGHRS, CDR2 YFSETQ. The CDR3 region is CASSLGLQGYNSPLHF. DNA for the CDR3: TGCGCCAGCAGCTTGGGACTCCAGGGGTATAATTCACCCCTCCACTTT.

This clone was seen only a few times. The chain joins TRBV7-2 to TRBJ1-2, with TRBD1 matching over 10 bases. This CDR3 spans 14 amino acids. V shed 6 bases and J 3 bases; nucleotides not matched to a gene: 4. The V gene's germline CDR1 is SGHTA and CDR2 FQGNSA. This CDR3 reads CASRRDRGHYGYTF. The CDR3 DNA reads as TGTGCCAGCAGACGGGACAGGGGACACTATGGCTACACCTTC.

The sample holds one count of this clone. The chain recombines TRBV4-3 with TRBJ1-1; no definite D call. The CDR3 loop spans 13 amino acids. Between the trimmed V and J ends, which lost 1 base and 4 bases, there was a span of 7 bases. CDR1 and CDR2 from the germline V gene are LGHNA and YSLEER. The CDR3 here is CASSQGGRTEAFF. CDR3 DNA: TGCGCCAGCAGCCAAGGAGGGCGCACTGAAGCTTTCTTT.

This clone was observed a few times. Germline is not matched at one junction end, which may reflect a read error. The chain recombines TRBV27 with TRBJ2-7; D remains unclear. This CDR3 is 10 amino acids long. The germline gives CDR1 MNHEY, CDR2 SMNVEV (reference sequence). CDR3 protein: CASSLEFVDF. CDR3 nucleotides: TGTGCCAGCAGTTTAGAGTTCGTTGACTTC.

This clone has a handful of counts. J is TRBJ2-5 and V is TRBV2; D may be TRBD2 (6 bases). The germline V and J ends were trimmed by 7 bases and 4 bases, with 16 bases remaining between them. CDR1 and CDR2 (germline): SNHLY, FYNNEI. This CDR3 contains 14 residues. The CDR3 nucleotides read TGTGCCAGCATTATGGGACTGCCCCCAGAGACCCAGTACTTC. Amino acids: CASIMGLPPETQYF. Filled out from reference TRBV2 and TRBJ2-5, the complete variable domain reads EPEVTQTPSHQVTQMGQEVILRCVPISNHLYFYWYRQILGQKVEFLVSFYNNEISEKSEIFDDQFSVERPDGSNFTLKIRSTKLEDSAMYFCASIMGLPPETQYFGPGTRLLVL.

This clone has only a few counts. CDR3 protein: CASSQWPSGDTGELFF. CDR3 DNA: TGCGCCAGCAGCCAATGGCCTAGCGGGGACACCGGGGAGCTGTTTTTT. V gene TRBV4-3 combines with J gene TRBJ2-2; 9 bases are a match to TRBD2. CDR3 length: 16 amino acids. Germline CDR1 and CDR2: LGHNA and YSLEER. The junction had 4 bases not matched to a gene; V was cut back by 2 bases and J by 3 bases.